Below, 23 T cell receptor beta chains from the same sample are listed, as sequenced in a study of breast tumors, draining lymph nodes, adjacent tissues (dated by TCRdb to 2016 to 2017). To prepare the library, multiplex PCR was applied. Sequencing took place on an Illumina HiSeq 2000. TCRdb ran its own pipeline on the public reads, namely fastp trimming at Q25 and MiXCR clone calling, and kept in-frame beta chains. Entries that share a CDR3 protein sequence are merged under the most common genes and DNA. The sample table contains more than 30,000 distinct CDR3 sequences; only one count was recorded for 63% of them. Of the sample, approximately 20% is held by the ten largest clones. Sequencing was done on a sample of breast tumor tissue. The source is a female donor with breast cancer. Some clones in this sample may be carry-over from other donors' samples.

This clonotype was counted a few times. This chain uses TRBV7-9 with TRBJ2-3, with D perhaps being TRBD1 or TRBD2 (5 bases each). The CDR3 consists of 15 residues. Trimming took off 5 bases at V and 6 bases at J, with 18 bases between the two ends. Germline-derived CDR1 and CDR2 are SEHNR and FQNEAQ (reference sequence). The CDR3 coding sequence is TGTGCCAGCAGCCCTTGGGATTGGGGGTCTGATACGCAGTATTTT. Protein product: CASSPWDWGSDTQYF.

This clonotype was seen many times. This may be a read error, as it is one base from a much larger clone. This sequence joins TRBV25-1 and TRBJ2-5, with D possibly TRBD2 on 7 matching bases. This CDR3 region has 13 residues. Trimming pared 8 bases from V and 3 bases from J, leaving 13 bases between. Germline CDR1 is MGHDK and CDR2 is SYGVNS. CDR3 sequence reads: CASGRGGEETQYF. The CDR3 DNA sequence: TGTGCCAGCGGGAGAGGGGGGGAAGAGACCCAGTACTTC.

CDR3 sequence reads: CSAQTSGRNYEQYF. CDR3 DNA: TGCAGCGCCCAAACTAGCGGGAGGAATTACGAGCAGTACTTC. The rearrangement joins TRBV29-1 to TRBJ2-7; the match to TRBD2 covers 12 bases. Trimming removed 7 bases from V and 4 bases from J; junction bases left unmatched: 8. CDR3 length: 14 amino acids. CDR1 and CDR2 (germline): SQVTM, ANQGSEA.

This clonotype occurred a few times. This chain links TRBV5-5 with TRBJ2-7, with 12 bases matching TRBD1. Per the germline V gene, CDR1 is SGHKS and CDR2 is YYEKEE (reference sequence). The CDR3 consists of 14 residues. V gave up 4 bases and J gave up 4 bases; unmatched junction bases: 3. CDR3 in amino acids: CASSGGQGAYEQYF. The CDR3 region has the DNA TGTGCCAGCAGCGGGGGACAGGGGGCGTACGAGCAGTACTTC. The full variable domain, rest sourced from reference TRBV5-5 and TRBJ2-7, is DAGVTQSPTHLIKTRGQQVTLRCSPISGHKSVSWYQQVLGQGPQFIFQYYEKEERGRGNFPDRFSARQFPNYSSELNVNALLLGDSALYLCASSGGQGAYEQYFGPGTRLTVT.

The sample holds many counts of this clonotype. The chain recombines TRBV20-1 with TRBJ2-5; 7 nucleotides line up with TRBD1. From germline, CDR1 is DFQATT and CDR2 SNEGSKA (reference sequence). The V gene end was trimmed by 0 bases and the J gene end by 4 bases; junction bases not matched to a gene: 14. The CDR3 sequence is 17 residues long. As DNA, the CDR3 is TGCAGTGCTAGAGATTGGGGAAAGGGGGCGCGGGTAGAGACCCAGTACTTC. Residues: CSARDWGKGARVETQYF.

In this sample, this clonotype turned up once. The chain couples TRBV13 to TRBJ2-1; perhaps TRBD1 as D (6 bases). The V gene lost 5 bases and the J gene lost 9 bases, with 20 bases spanning the gap. The CDR3 covers 15 residues. Looked up from germline, CDR1 is PRHDT and CDR2 is FYEKMQ (reference sequence). CDR3 amino acids: CASSHRGSANTEQFF. The CDR3 bases are TGTGCCAGCAGCCATAGGGGGTCGGCGAACACTGAGCAGTTCTTC.

The chain carries TRBV6-5 and TRBJ2-7; 8 bases match TRBD1. This CDR3 comprises 14 residues. With 6 bases clipped from V and 2 bases from J, the junction kept 6 bases outside the gene matches. Germline values: CDR1 MNHEY, CDR2 SVGAGI. The CDR3 protein is CASSVLTGAYEQYF. In nucleotides, the CDR3 is TGTGCCAGCAGCGTCCTGACAGGGGCCTACGAGCAGTACTTC.

The chain employs TRBV20-1 and TRBJ2-7; D is undetermined. The CDR3 contains 15 residues. Trimming left V 3 bases short and J 2 bases short, with 17 bases between. Per the germline V gene, CDR1 is DFQATT and CDR2 is SNEGSKA (reference sequence). The CDR3 here is CSASTYTENPYEQYF. For the CDR3, the DNA is TGCAGTGCTAGCACTTATACAGAGAATCCCTACGAGCAGTACTTC.

The CDR3 loop is CASSQETVNSPLHF. CDR3 coding DNA: TGTGCCAGCAGCCAAGAGACAGTTAATTCACCCCTCCACTTT. This chain connects TRBV14 to TRBJ1-6, with TRBD1 as a possible D gene (5 bases). Germline CDR1 reads SGHDN; CDR2 reads FVKESK. The CDR3 consists of 14 residues. The V and J ends lost 0 bases and 6 bases respectively, with 6 bases between them.

The V and J genes are TRBV20-1 and TRBJ2-1; the match to TRBD2 covers 10 bases. In germline, CDR1 is DFQATT, CDR2 SNEGSKA (reference sequence). V lost 0 bases, J lost 1 base, and 6 bases stayed unmatched. This CDR3 is built from 17 residues. CDR3 coding DNA: TGCAGTGCTAGAGATGTGAGCGGGAGGGGTTCCTACAATGAGCAGTTCTTC. Translation gives CSARDVSGRGSYNEQFF.

This chain joins TRBV7-2 and TRBJ2-3; a weak D match, TRBD2 (6 bases). The V gene lost 2 bases and the J gene lost 6 bases, with 18 bases spanning the gap. Germline-derived CDR1 and CDR2 are SGHTA and FQGNSA. The CDR3 is 16 residues long. CDR3 loop: CASSLSGGADGDTQYF. The DNA of the CDR3 is TGTGCCAGCAGCTTAAGCGGAGGGGCCGATGGGGATACGCAGTATTTT. Filled out from reference TRBV7-2 and TRBJ2-3, the complete variable domain reads GAGVSQSPSNKVTEKGKDVELRCDPISGHTALYWYRQSLGQGLEFLIYFQGNSAPDKSGLPSDRFSAERTGGSVSTLTIQRTQQEDSAVYLCASSLSGGADGDTQYFGPGTRLTVL.

In this sample, this clonotype turned up a few times. The chain's CDR3 is CASRVGQSEKLFF. The CDR3 DNA reads TGTGCCAGCAGGGTGGGACAGAGTGAAAAACTGTTTTTT. This chain uses TRBV2 with TRBJ1-4; 7 bases agree with TRBD1. The CDR3 is 13 residues long. The V gene end was trimmed by 6 bases and the J gene end by 7 bases; junction bases not matched to a gene: 5. CDR1 SNHLY and CDR2 FYNNEI come from the germline V gene.

The chain employs TRBV4-1 and TRBJ2-3, with D perhaps matching TRBD1 (6 bases). In germline, CDR1 is MGHRA, CDR2 YSYEKL. The CDR3 runs to 14 residues. V was shortened by 3 bases and J by 0 bases, with 7 bases between the two germline ends. CDR3 DNA: TGCGCCAGCAGCCAGGGGGCTAGCACAGATACGCAGTATTTT. It codes for CASSQGASTDTQYF.

V gene TRBV20-1 combines with J gene TRBJ2-3, with 9 positions matching TRBD2. The CDR3 totals 15 residues. V was pared by 1 base and J by 1 base, with 3 bases of the junction left unmatched. CDR1 and CDR2 from the germline V gene are DFQATT and SNEGSKA (reference sequence). CDR3 sequence: CSARVAGVGTDTQYF. The CDR3 DNA follows: TGCAGTGCTAGAGTAGCGGGGGTTGGCACAGATACGCAGTATTTT.

This clonotype was found once. This chain connects TRBV29-1 to TRBJ2-5; a weak D match, TRBD2 (6 bases). Per germline, CDR1 SQVTM and CDR2 ANQGSEA. This CDR3 comprises 12 residues. Trimming cost V 4 bases and J 7 bases, with 13 bases left between them. DNA of the CDR3: TGCAGCGTTGTAGATCCCGGGGGGACCCAGTACTTC. Its translation: CSVVDPGGTQYF.

The chain uses TRBV29-1 and TRBJ2-3; D gene ambiguous. The ends were cut back, 4 bases at V and 2 bases at J, with 7 bases in the middle. The germline gives CDR1 SQVTM, CDR2 ANQGSEA. The CDR3 consists of 12 residues. CDR3 DNA sequence: TGCAGCGTTGCTGACCCCACAGATACGCAGTATTTT. Amino acid sequence: CSVADPTDTQYF.

Notes on this clonotype: One end of the junction fails to match germline, which may point to a read error. The chain is built from TRBV9 and TRBJ1-3, with no clear D. The CDR3 is 17 amino acids. Germline CDR1 and CDR2: SGDLS and YYNGEE. In DNA form, the CDR3 reads TGTGCCAGCAGCGTAGGCGGCACCCATCGCTCTGGAAACACCATACATTTT. Translated, it gives CASSVGGTHRSGNTIHF. Full variable domain (remainder filled in from reference TRBV9 and TRBJ1-3): DSGVTQTPKHLITATGQRVTLRCSPRSGDLSVYWYQQSLDQGLQFLIQYYNGEERAKGNILERFSAQQFPDLHSELNLSSLELGDSALYFCASSVGGTHRSGNTIHFGEGSWLTVV.

This sequence joins TRBV20-1 and TRBJ2-3; 9 bases match TRBD2. Germline V gene lookup returns CDR1 DFQATT and CDR2 SNEGSKA (reference sequence). The CDR3 length is 15 residues. Losses at the gene ends were 5 bases for V and 4 bases for J; bases not matched to a gene: 10. Written as DNA, the CDR3 is TGCAGTGCTCAGACAGCGGGGGGAAGGGCAGATACGCAGTATTTT. This sequence encodes CSAQTAGGRADTQYF.

The chain employs TRBV19 and TRBJ1-5, with TRBD1 matching 7 bases. V lost 6 bases, J lost 3 bases, and 11 bases stayed unmatched. CDR3 length: 16 amino acids. The germline gives CDR1 LNHDA, CDR2 SQIVND (reference sequence). CDR3 sequence (DNA): TGTGCCAGTAGACCTCCGGGACAGCGATTCAATCAGCCCCAGCATTTT. Translated: CASRPPGQRFNQPQHF.

The chain uses TRBV20-1 and TRBJ1-2, with unresolved D. The CDR3 runs to 11 residues. V was shortened by 5 bases and J by 2 bases, with 6 bases between the two germline ends. Germline loops: CDR1 DFQATT, CDR2 SNEGSKA (reference sequence). CDR3 nucleotides: TGCAGTGCTTCGATCAACTATGGCTACACCTTC. Amino acid sequence: CSASINYGYTF.

In its sample, this clonotype was seen once. The chain combines TRBV29-1 with TRBJ2-7, with TRBD1 identical over 10 bases. CDR1 SQVTM and CDR2 ANQGSEA come from the germline V gene. V lost 6 bases and J lost 7; bases outside the gene matches: 12. The CDR3 runs to 14 residues. In nucleotides, the CDR3 is TGCAGCGTGACACCCCCGGGACAGGGGATGGAGCAGTACTTC. This codes for CSVTPPGQGMEQYF.

The genes are TRBV12-3 or TRBV12-4 and TRBJ2-3; D gene uncertain. The CDR3 extends over 11 amino acids. V was pared by 7 bases and J by 7 bases, with 9 bases between. CDR3 residues: CASTAGYTQYF. The CDR3 DNA sequence: TGTGCCAGCACGGCTGGGTATACGCAGTATTTT.

This clonotype was counted at least ten times. The chain carries TRBV7-2 and TRBJ2-7; weak D call: TRBD2 (7 bases). The CDR3 contains 16 residues. Trimming removed 5 bases from V and 4 bases from J, with 21 bases in between. Per the germline V gene, CDR1 is SGHTA and CDR2 is FQGNSA. CDR3 loop: CASSLSQGGGAYEQYF. The CDR3 DNA reads TGTGCCAGCAGCCTGAGTCAGGGCGGGGGCGCATACGAGCAGTACTTC.